This T cell receptor beta chain was documented in a study of T cell responses to AZD1222 COVID-19 vaccine. The study's findings and limits: Targets within unmutated variant regions were reportedly found for nearly half of spike-specific TCRs. Just a handful of AZD1222 recipients tested seropositive at baseline.

In the case of this clone: Its antigen is undetermined.

Assay: immunoSEQ multiplex PCR; the TCRdb copy retains only in-frame clones and omits some. Altogether 250,000 or so clones are present, approximately 95% being singletons, with the ten largest covering 0.55%. Germline V CDR1 and CDR2: MNHNY, SVGAGI (reference sequence). Losses at the gene ends were 5 bases for V and 5 bases for J; bases not matched to a gene: 6. The CDR3 is 15 amino acids. The receptor was isolated from an adult in good health. The chain uses TRBV6-6 and TRBJ1-6, with 7 bases lining up with TRBD1. Sequencing was performed on peripheral blood, taken on day 0 of AZD1222 vaccination. The CDR3 spells CASSPPGQHNSPLHF. The CDR3 region has the DNA TGTGCCAGCAGTCCTCCGGGACAGCATAATTCACCCCTCCACTTT.